This TCR beta chain is from a study of cytomegalovirus exposure and HLA in healthy donors listed by TCRdb under 2017. Background on the whole study: According to an earlier analysis of several hundred of the donors, about 170 million T cells yielded 90 million to 130 million unique TCR beta sequences and approximately 280 Gb of sequence data. Rather than using new phenotypic data, the later analysis identified candidate immune exposures from TCR beta sequences and from how often those sequences occurred across donors. Among 350 to 400 genotyped donors of the cohort, an average of around 240,000 unique TCR beta nucleotide sequences were sequenced per donor, roughly 20% of them non-productive. Typing coverage varied by locus: roughly 629-630 donors for A, B, C, DRB1 and DQB1; approximately 520 for DQA1; approximately 610 for DPA1; under 490 for DPB1. In a later genetic analysis, genome-wide SNP genotypes for about three fifths of the roughly 670 donors were used, and that subset was treated as a discovery cohort. Alongside the repertoire data, information on donor age, sex, ethnicity and CMV serostatus was compiled. To decide whether each TCR beta V gene segment behaved as functional or pseudogenic, an earlier analysis of some 580 of the donors relied on high-throughput TCR beta sequencing. Every discovery cohort repertoire had been produced on one sequencing platform. Of the roughly 410 genotyped donors, 81% were placed in the genetic ancestry cluster associated with self-reported Caucasian donors. The study used immunosequencing to profile the T cell repertoires of 666 subjects and linked those repertoires to cytomegalovirus serostatus. The aim of the study was to test whether cataloging public T cell receptors could identify signatures of past pathogen exposure. About 310 gigabases of sequencing data and approximately 80 million unique TCR sequences were included in an early release covering roughly 700 HLA-typed donors. Along with the roughly 670-subject first cohort, a separate validation cohort of over 90 different subjects was used. To predict cytomegalovirus infection status, the study combined high-throughput TCR immunosequencing, statistical association of individual TCRs with disease status, and machine learning. A later analysis re-examined previously published TCR beta repertoires from about 700 donors and added high-resolution HLA genotyping to investigate patterns of TCR occurrence. Roughly 5 DR-DQ haplotypes were treated as single units for association and clustering because of strong linkage in the cohort. Both class I and class II loci were covered by HLA typing, at four-digit resolution.

On this clone: The clone's antigen remains unknown. Per-nucleotide qualities are absent, and no much larger clonotype sits a single base away.

The CDR1 and CDR2 encoded by the germline V gene (reference sequence) are LNHDA and SQIVND. Trimming removed 1 base from V and 0 bases from J, leaving 7 bases between the germline ends. The CDR3, cysteine through phenylalanine, is 15 amino acids long. Of all the DNA, just the CDR3 is kept, 45 bases in frame from base 1. The cohort was made up of under 800 healthy bone marrow donors. At the time of sampling, all cohort members were nominally healthy, though unrecorded immune exposures were likely present. The donor was CMV seropositive and belonged to the group of over 250 seropositive cohort members. Every donor gave a peripheral blood sample, and the peripheral blood mononuclear cells from that sample were used for TCR beta sequencing. The Qiagen DNeasy Blood Extraction Kit was used to extract genomic DNA from the blood cell samples. The study at large found these results: Because the 87-base-pair reads could not distinguish some IMGT-functional V segments, including TRBV6-2 and TRBV6-3, those segments were excluded. In vitro tests confirmed that a few of the cytomegalovirus-associated TCR beta chains recognize cytomegalovirus antigens. CMV serostatus was the only immune exposure information available for the cohort. Broadly in line with IMGT annotations, most TCR beta V segments showed up in productive rearrangements about 87% or about 30% of the time in an earlier analysis of 587 of the donors. The presence/absence analyses assumed that sequencing depth was roughly uniform across donors, and that assumption may not be true. A later analysis found that TCR association rates varied across HLA loci, with DRB1 alleles showing the most associated TCRs and HLA-C alleles the fewest. In a later genetic analysis, a missense DCLRE1C variant was associated with V-gene and J-gene trimming of TCR beta chains, and the association was replicated in an independent cohort. While some public TCRs were present in many individuals, most TCR sequences turned up only very rarely across donors. In this cohort, only TCR beta chains were sequenced, and detectable features were limited by the absence of alpha or paired-chain data. Linkage disequilibrium might explain the correlated functional status among segregating V segments, but an unknown experimental factor could not be excluded. When HLA alleles, especially DR and DQ, strongly co-occurred, TCR associations were difficult to assign to individual alleles. Most CMV-associated TCR beta chains appeared to be HLA-restricted in a later analysis, and the HLA associations seemed to be driven largely by CMV exposure. In a later genetic analysis, fewer N-insertions in productive TCRs were reported among donors in an Asian-associated ancestry cluster than the 666-donor mean. Compared with equally common non-associated chains, HLA-associated TCR beta chains in a later analysis were more clonally expanded and had lower generation probabilities. A group of highly shared sequence variants was considered likely to be a technical artifact of the sequencing pipeline. The authors suggested that the approach could potentially be extended to other disease states and immunological phenotypes. A later analysis reported that several top co-occurrence clusters appeared linked to parvovirus B19, influenza, CMV and Epstein-Barr virus. Cytomegalovirus status was reported to be diagnosed by the classifier with high specificity and sensitivity in both the original and validation cohorts. Because some donors lacked HLA typing at each locus, the association tests relied only on the typed subset. Specific HLA alleles were associated with 16,951 TCR beta sequences at a false discovery rate of 0.05 in a later analysis. A further reported finding was that TCR beta sequences accurately predicted the HLA-A and HLA-B alleles for most subjects in the first cohort. In the study, some 160 TCR beta chains were listed as associated with cytomegalovirus. The earlier analysis of 587 of the donors excluded some 16 rarely observed V segments, including chromosome 9 orphons, because counts were too low.

Library prep was done by the immunoSEQ multiplex PCR assay. A mixture of 60 forward primers for TCR Vbeta segments and 13 reverse primers for TCR Jbeta segments was used in the multiplex PCR. The CDR3 region of rearranged TCR beta genes was amplified from genomic DNA with a multiplex PCR assay. The Illumina HiSeq System was used to sequence the amplified TCR beta libraries as 87-base-pair reads. The source study handled its data this way. Across the 600 to 700 repertoires, a later analysis counted 75 million to 90 million unique TCR beta chains, about 10 million of which were shared by at least two donors. A nearest-neighbor algorithm error-corrected the raw reads and collapsed the reads into unique sequences, merging closely related sequences to remove PCR and sequencing errors. To assign V, D and J gene segments, CDR3 sequences were aligned to IMGT reference sequences. For a sequence to be retained, a match of at least six nucleotides was required to both a V gene segment and a J gene segment. Rearrangements were called productive when the CDR3 lacked stop codons and stayed in frame with V and J; all others were non-productive. CDR3 was defined according to IMGT convention as the region running from the second conserved V-encoded cysteine to the conserved J-encoded phenylalanine. Sequences without an unambiguous match to a single V gene segment were excluded from the earlier analysis of 500 to 700 of the donors. In an earlier analysis of around 590 of the donors, a V segment was called functional when productive rearrangements were above 56.7%, and segregating when the standard deviation between donors exceeded 5%. A statistical classification framework was built for diagnosing cytomegalovirus status from the catalog of TCR beta chain sequences. In a later analysis, V and J genes were assigned by comparing TCR nucleotide sequences against IMGT/GENE-DB human TR gene sequences. A later analysis assigned CDR3 sequences and most-parsimonious VDJ recombination scenarios with the TCRdist pipeline. A later analysis defined each TCR beta chain by its CDR3 amino acid sequence plus V-gene family, and excluded reads lacking a unique V-gene family. In a later analysis, 450 to 600 highly shared, low-generation-probability nucleotide sequences were removed to address suspected cross-contamination and a sequencing artifact. In a later analysis, a clonal expansion index was calculated for each public chain from normalized within-repertoire ranks of inferred template counts. In a later analysis, generation probabilities were computed using a VDJ recombination model fitted to out-of-frame rearrangements, and the results were checked against IGoR. In a later analysis, TCR-TCR, TCR-HLA and TCR-CMV co-occurrence was scored with hypergeometric tests, and a repertoire-size bias correction was applied to TCR pairs. A later analysis estimated false discovery rates by permuting HLA or CMV assignments 20 times. In a later analysis, co-occurring TCRs were grouped using DBSCAN, and TCRdist sequence similarity was added for clustering within HLA-allele-positive subsets. Repertoires with fewer than 30,000 or more than 120,000 public chains, plus five repertoires with anomalous nucleotide sharing, were excluded from co-occurrence clustering. Not all clones reach the TCRdb copy of this immuneACCESS table, which keeps in-frame sequences only. Checked studies attribute under half of the gap to unresolved V genes and leave the rest unexplained. V, J and clone size are taken as reported in that table, and D and trimming were inferred from the DNA itself. Across this sample there are roughly 63,000 clones, with over 60% seen only once. Of the sample, 20% to 30% falls within the top ten clones.

Recombination connected TRBV19 to TRBJ1-5; a confident D gene designation cannot be given. Sequencing input: PBMCs. This sequence was found in a man aged 50 or older in good health and CMV-seropositive. At the DNA level, the sequence is TGTGCCAGTAGTATAGGCAGGTATAGCAATCAGCCCCAGCATTTT. It codes for CASSIGRYSNQPQHF.